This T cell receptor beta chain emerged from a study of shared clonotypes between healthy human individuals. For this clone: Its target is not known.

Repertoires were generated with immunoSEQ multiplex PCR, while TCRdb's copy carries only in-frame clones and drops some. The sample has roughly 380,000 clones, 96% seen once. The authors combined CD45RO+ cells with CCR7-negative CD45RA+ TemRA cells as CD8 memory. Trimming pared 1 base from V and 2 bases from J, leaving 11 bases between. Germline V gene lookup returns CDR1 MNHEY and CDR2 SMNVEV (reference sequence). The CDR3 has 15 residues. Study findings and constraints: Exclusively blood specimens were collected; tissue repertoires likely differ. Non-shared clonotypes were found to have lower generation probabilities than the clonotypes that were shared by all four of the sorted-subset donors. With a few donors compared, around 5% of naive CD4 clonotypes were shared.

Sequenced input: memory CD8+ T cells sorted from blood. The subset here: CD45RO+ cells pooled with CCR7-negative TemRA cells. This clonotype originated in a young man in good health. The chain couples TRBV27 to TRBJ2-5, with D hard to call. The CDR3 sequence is CASSLFSGLQETQYF. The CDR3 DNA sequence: TGTGCCAGCAGTTTATTTTCCGGGTTGCAAGAGACCCAGTACTTC.